The clone carrying this TCR beta chain was found many times. Its antigen is still unknown. The junction and the germline gene differ at one end; a read error may be behind it. The CDR3 has 15 residues. Germline CDR1 and CDR2: SGHTA and FQGNSA. In the library, individual cDNA molecules carried attached unique molecular identifiers. TCRdb called the 5' RACE reads again in MiXCR, with one record for every CDR3 protein. This sample has about 25,000 distinct CDR3 sequences; about 4% occur once, and the top ten carry over 10%. The sample is drawn from a study of early T cells in non-severe SARS-CoV-2 infection. Study-level information: Unsorted whole-blood RNA was sequenced in bulk, leaving chains unpaired. General study findings and limits: The study's VDJdb matching favored anti-spike CD8 responses and missed private and CD4 specificities.

This chain uses TRBV7-2 with TRBJ2-3; TRBD2 matches at 8 bases. This clonotype was sampled from an adult who was a healthcare worker with PCR-confirmed SARS-CoV-2 infection or an uninfected control (not recorded which). The specimen was whole blood. The CDR3 nucleotides are TGTGCCAGCAGCATAGCGGGAAGGATCACAGATACGCAGTATTTT. It is translated as CASSIAGRITDTQYF.